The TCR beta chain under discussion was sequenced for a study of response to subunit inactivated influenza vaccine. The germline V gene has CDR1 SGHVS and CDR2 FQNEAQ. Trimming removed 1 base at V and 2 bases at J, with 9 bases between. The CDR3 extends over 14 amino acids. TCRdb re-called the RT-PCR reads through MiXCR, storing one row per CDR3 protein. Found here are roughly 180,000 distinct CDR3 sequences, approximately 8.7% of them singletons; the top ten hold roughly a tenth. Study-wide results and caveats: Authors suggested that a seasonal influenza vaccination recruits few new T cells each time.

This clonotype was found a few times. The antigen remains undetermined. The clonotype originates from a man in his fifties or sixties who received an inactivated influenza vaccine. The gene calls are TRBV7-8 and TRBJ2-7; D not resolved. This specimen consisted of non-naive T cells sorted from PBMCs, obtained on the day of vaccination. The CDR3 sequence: CASSLGFDTYEQYF. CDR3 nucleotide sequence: TGTGCCAGCAGCTTAGGTTTCGACACCTACGAGCAGTACTTC.